Included here is one TCR beta chain sequence, with context. Its specificity is not known. Germline CDR1 reads SGHTA; CDR2 reads FQGNSA. The length of the CDR3 is 15 residues. Germline trimming cut 1 base from V and 5 bases from J; bases unmatched to any gene: 5. The assay was immunoSEQ multiplex PCR, and TCRdb's table has in-frame clones only and misses some. The sample carries about 19,000 clones, 80% to 95% recorded once. The data derive from a study of T cells in localized non-small cell lung cancer. Findings and limits, study-wide: Among the tissues sampled, uninvolved adjacent lung had the highest T cell clonality, above tumor.

Sequenced material: peripheral blood, taken before any cancer treatment. This chain links TRBV7-2 with TRBJ2-5, with TRBD2 identical over 9 bases. This sequence originates from a male donor older than 55 with stage I squamous cell lung carcinoma. CDR3 nucleotides: TGTGCCAGCAGCTTAGGAGCGGGAGGAGGTGAGACCCAGTACTTC. Its protein product is CASSLGAGGGETQYF.